This T cell receptor beta chain was retrieved from a study of shared clonotypes between healthy human individuals. Study-level points and caveats: Naive CD4 clonotypes were shared across a handful of donors at roughly 4.6%. Though the depth was large, rarefaction showed that sorted-subset sequencing was incomplete. In general, naive subsets displayed greater estimated richness than memory subsets did.

Note on this clone: Its antigen is unknown.

This was a deep-level run. Sequencing used immunoSEQ multiplex PCR; TCRdb keeps in-frame clones, though not all of them. The sample has 2 million to 2.5 million clones, nearly 97% seen once. The receptor was derived from a young man in good health. The sequenced sample consisted of naive CD4+ T cells sorted from blood. Subset given: CD45RA+ positively selected.

Written as DNA, the CDR3 is TGTGCCAGCAGCCCGCAGGGAGGGCGCAATGAGCAGTTCTTC. It specifies CASSPQGGRNEQFF. The rearrangement links TRBV11-2 to TRBJ2-1; 7 bases match TRBD2. The germline gives CDR1 SGHAT, CDR2 FQNNGV. This CDR3 is 14 amino acids long. With V trimmed by 5 bases and J by 6 bases, 7 bases remained unmatched.